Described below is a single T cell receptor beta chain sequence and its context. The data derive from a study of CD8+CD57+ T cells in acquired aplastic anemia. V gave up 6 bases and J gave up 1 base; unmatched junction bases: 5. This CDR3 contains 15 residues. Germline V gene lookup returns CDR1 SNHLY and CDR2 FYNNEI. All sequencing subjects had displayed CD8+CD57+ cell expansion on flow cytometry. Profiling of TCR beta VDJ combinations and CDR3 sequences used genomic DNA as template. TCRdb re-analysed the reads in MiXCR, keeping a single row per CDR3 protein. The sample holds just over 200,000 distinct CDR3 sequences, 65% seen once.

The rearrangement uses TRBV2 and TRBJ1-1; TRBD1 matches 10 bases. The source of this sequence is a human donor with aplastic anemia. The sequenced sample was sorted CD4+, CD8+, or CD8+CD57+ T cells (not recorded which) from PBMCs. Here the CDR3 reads CASRTRTGGNTEAFF. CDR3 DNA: TGTGCCAGCAGGACCCGGACAGGGGGGAACACTGAAGCTTTCTTT.